This entry features one TCR beta chain sequence. Study processing details: Cell counts per sample came from amplifying reference gene primers. Assay used: immunoSEQ multiplex PCR; TCRdb lists only in-frame clones, some missing. V and J calls plus clone size are reproduced from that table; the DNA served to infer D and trimming. The repertoire consists of over 400,000 clones, with roughly nine tenths occurring once and the leading ten covering under 9.5%. Trimming shortened V by 0 bases and J by 6 bases, and 8 bases separated the two germline ends. Germline CDR1 is SNHLY and CDR2 is FYNNEI. CDR3 size: 13 residues. Study members were between about 18 and 95 years old and lived in 24 US regions. The data stem from a study of blood T cell repertoires in COVID-19. At the level of the study: The United States, Italy and Spain provided the acute and convalescent COVID-19 samples.

This receptor was taken from a woman aged 60-70 years who had recovered from COVID-19. The sequenced material came from PBMCs or T cells enriched from blood (not recorded which). J is TRBJ1-2 and V is TRBV2, with D perhaps TRBD1 (5 bases). The CDR3 DNA follows: TGTGCCAGCAGTGAAGCGCGGGGGGATGGCTACACCTTC. It yields the protein CASSEARGDGYTF.